One sample yielded the 29 T cell receptor beta chains listed below, sequenced in a study of blood T cell repertoires in COVID-19. The protocol was immunoSEQ multiplex PCR, while the TCRdb copy is restricted to in-frame clones and leaves out a portion. The sample lists over 95,000 clones, about 89% occurring once. Sequences were obtained from peripheral blood. The origin of the receptors is a human donor with acute or convalescent COVID-19. The donor label of this sample is uncertain.

This clone has just a few counts. This chain uses TRBV3-1 (or the pseudogene TRBV3-2) with TRBJ2-1; 7 nucleotides align to TRBD1. CDR3 size: 14 residues. Germline lookup yields CDR1 LGHDT and CDR2 YNNKEL (reference sequence). The ends lost 3 bases at V and 9 bases at J; junction bases unmatched: 8. CDR3 region: CASSHLRTGREQFF. The CDR3 DNA sequence: TGTGCCAGCAGCCACCTAAGGACAGGACGTGAGCAGTTCTTC.

The V and J genes are TRBV18 and TRBJ1-1; D is possibly TRBD1 (6 bases). Trimming took 6 bases from V and 8 from J, leaving 28 bases between them. Germline-derived CDR1 and CDR2 are KGHSH and LQKENI. CDR3 length: 17 residues. CDR3 sequence: CASSRIRGGAMTSEAFF. CDR3 sequence (DNA): TGTGCCAGCTCCCGCATCAGGGGAGGGGCGATGACTTCAGAAGCTTTCTTT.

This clone was recorded only once. J is TRBJ1-4 and V is TRBV2; D not resolved. The CDR3 spans 15 residues. CDR1 and CDR2 from the germline V gene are SNHLY and FYNNEI. V lost 6 bases and J lost 2, with 13 bases in between. CDR3 in amino acids: CASSSNRATNEKLFF. The CDR3 DNA follows: TGTGCCAGCAGCTCGAACCGCGCTACTAATGAAAAACTGTTTTTT.

The genes are TRBV19 and TRBJ2-7; 11 bases are shared with TRBD2. Germline CDR1 LNHDA, CDR2 SQIVND (reference sequence). Trimming cost V 5 bases and J 3 bases; bases outside gene matches: 3. The CDR3 runs to 14 residues. Written as DNA, the CDR3 is TGTGCCAGTAGTGCAGGACTAGCGGGCTACGAGCAGTACTTC. As protein: CASSAGLAGYEQYF.

The rearrangement links TRBV3-1 (or the pseudogene TRBV3-2) to TRBJ2-6; D ambiguous. CDR3 length: 15 amino acids. The V and J ends lost 0 bases and 4 bases respectively, with 7 bases between them. The germline V gene encodes CDR1 LGHDT and CDR2 YNNKEL (reference sequence). CDR3 DNA sequence: TGTGCCAGCAGCCAAGATTTGCAGGGGGCCAACGTCCTGACTTTC. Amino acid sequence: CASSQDLQGANVLTF.

The chain couples TRBV7-3 to TRBJ2-1, with D perhaps matching TRBD2 (5 bases). The germline CDR1 and CDR2 sequences are SGHTA and FQGTGA. The CDR3 has 14 amino acids. With 4 bases removed from V and 2 bases from J, the gap between germline ends came to 9 bases. CDR3 amino acids: CASSSTGTYNEQFF. The CDR3 DNA sequence: TGTGCCAGCAGCTCCACCGGGACCTACAATGAGCAGTTCTTC.

J is TRBJ1-3 and V is TRBV4-3; D is ambiguous. Germline V gene data show CDR1 as LGHNA and CDR2 as YSLEER. The CDR3 contains 13 residues. V lost 0 bases and J lost 4, with 4 bases in between. In nucleotides, the CDR3 is TGCGCCAGCAGCCAAGAGTTAGGAAACACCATATATTTT. It specifies CASSQELGNTIYF.

The chain carries TRBV2 and TRBJ2-1; 7 bases are a match to TRBD1. The J segment lost 8 bases and the V segment lost 7 bases, leaving 11 bases of the junction unmatched. Germline lookup yields CDR1 SNHLY and CDR2 FYNNEI. The CDR3 contains 14 residues. The CDR3 DNA is TGTGCCAGCAACCGGGACAGCGCCGACGATGAGCAGTTCTTC. Translation gives CASNRDSADDEQFF.

V gene TRBV13 combines with J gene TRBJ2-3, with TRBD1 matching over 7 bases. CDR3 length: 14 residues. V lost 6 bases to trimming and J lost 3 bases; unmatched junction nucleotides: 6. Germline CDR1 is PRHDT and CDR2 is FYEKMQ (reference sequence). The CDR3 protein is CASSPGGRTDTQYF. For the CDR3, the DNA is TGTGCCAGCAGTCCAGGGGGTAGGACAGATACGCAGTATTTT.

This clone was found once. The rearrangement links TRBV19 to TRBJ1-6, with 8 positions matching TRBD1. CDR1 and CDR2 from the germline V gene are LNHDA and SQIVND (reference sequence). This CDR3 spans 14 amino acids. V lost 6 bases and J lost 8; bases outside the gene matches: 6. The CDR3, as DNA: TGTGCCAGTAGCGTTGGACAGGGTTATTCACCCCTCCACTTT. This codes for CASSVGQGYSPLHF.

The chain has TRBV18 and TRBJ2-1, with D maybe TRBD2 (6 bases). Germline lookup yields CDR1 KGHSH and CDR2 LQKENI. There are 15 residues in the CDR3. Trimming shortened V by 4 bases and J by 5 bases, and 15 bases separated the two germline ends. The CDR3 nucleotides read TGTGCCAGCTCACTCCAGACTAGAGCAGACAATGAGCAGTTCTTC. Translation: CASSLQTRADNEQFF.

The rearrangement uses TRBV6-5 and TRBJ1-2; 9 bases map to TRBD1. CDR1 is MNHEY and CDR2 is SVGAGI in the germline V gene. The CDR3 covers 15 residues. V trimming: 10 bases; J trimming: 8 bases; junction bases outside the gene matches: 17. The DNA for the CDR3 is TGTGCCACCACCATCATGGGTACAGGGGGCGACGGCTACACCTTC. It translates to CATTIMGTGGDGYTF.

This clone was observed once. The chain employs TRBV7-2 and TRBJ1-1, with D tentatively TRBD1 (6 bases). The CDR3 extends over 15 amino acids. The V end lost 4 bases, the J end lost 1 base, and 13 bases lay between the germline ends. The germline V gene has CDR1 SGHTA and CDR2 FQGNSA. This chain's CDR3 is CASSSLGHPNTEAFF. The CDR3 DNA sequence: TGTGCCAGCAGCTCTCTGGGACACCCGAACACTGAAGCTTTCTTT.

The gene calls are TRBV12-3 or TRBV12-4 and TRBJ2-7; D ambiguous. CDR3 length equals 12 residues. The ends were cut back, 5 bases at V and 2 bases at J, with 7 bases in the middle. Written as DNA, the CDR3 is TGTGCCAGCAGTCTGACACCCTACGAGCAGTACTTC. Its protein product is CASSLTPYEQYF.

The J gene is TRBJ1-4, the V gene TRBV2; D gene unclear. Trimming took off 8 bases at V and 8 bases at J, with 15 bases between the two ends. The CDR3 sequence is 13 residues long. The germline gives CDR1 SNHLY, CDR2 FYNNEI. The CDR3 nucleotides are TGTGCCAGCGCTAGCCCCTTGAGGGAAAAACTGTTTTTT. Encoded protein: CASASPLREKLFF.

The chain carries TRBV28 and TRBJ2-2; D may be TRBD1 (6 bases). Trimming pared 6 bases from V and 0 bases from J, leaving 11 bases between. Germline CDR1 reads MDHEN; CDR2 reads SYDVKM. The CDR3 has 15 amino acids. The CDR3: CASRWTVTNTGELFF. As DNA, the CDR3 is TGTGCCAGCAGGTGGACAGTCACGAACACCGGGGAGCTGTTTTTT.

This clone was seen just once. The chain is built from TRBV9 and TRBJ2-5; the match to TRBD2 covers 14 bases. Looked up from germline, CDR1 is SGDLS and CDR2 is YYNGEE. This CDR3 has 19 amino acids. Germline trimming cut 0 bases from V and 5 bases from J; bases unmatched to any gene: 12. CDR3 amino acids: CASSVDPGGTSGSVETQYF. The DNA of the CDR3 is TGTGCCAGCAGCGTAGATCCCGGAGGGACTAGCGGGAGTGTCGAGACCCAGTACTTC.

J is TRBJ2-5 and V is TRBV6-1; 10 nucleotides match TRBD2. CDR1 and CDR2 (germline): MNHNS, SASEGT. V was clipped by 2 bases and J by 7 bases; unmatched bases: 7. This CDR3 has 15 residues. The CDR3 loop reads CASSETLAGEGTQYF. DNA of the CDR3: TGTGCCAGCAGTGAAACCCTAGCGGGGGAGGGGACCCAGTACTTC.

This CDR3 is CASSQDRETQYF. In nucleotides, the CDR3 is TGTGCCAGCAGCCAAGATCGGGAGACCCAGTACTTC. The J gene is TRBJ2-5, the V gene TRBV3-1 (or the pseudogene TRBV3-2); no clear D. The CDR3 runs 12 residues. Germline CDR1 reads LGHDT; CDR2 reads YNNKEL (reference sequence). The germline V and J ends were trimmed by 0 bases and 5 bases, with 4 bases remaining between them.

This chain joins TRBV7-3 and TRBJ1-2; D gene ambiguous. Germline V gene data show CDR1 as SGHTA and CDR2 as FQGTGA. This CDR3 spans 13 amino acids. Deletions cut 0 bases from V and 7 bases from J, with 9 bases between. CDR3 DNA sequence: TGTGCCAGCAGCTTAACGTTACTTAGTGGCTACACCTTC. It specifies CASSLTLLSGYTF.

This chain links TRBV6-5 with TRBJ1-6; D is perhaps TRBD1 (6 bases). Trimming cost V 5 bases and J 10 bases, with 18 bases left between them. CDR1 is MNHEY and CDR2 is SVGAGI in the germline V gene. The CDR3 is 15 amino acids. The CDR3 region is CASSTYREKGSPLHF. The CDR3 DNA follows: TGTGCCAGCAGTACCTACAGGGAGAAGGGATCACCCCTCCACTTT.

This clone has just one count. V usage is TRBV4-3 and J usage is TRBJ2-3; TRBD1 might be the D (6 bases). Germline values: CDR1 LGHNA, CDR2 YSLEER. The V gene lost 2 bases and the J gene lost 2 bases, with 11 bases spanning the gap. This CDR3 spans 15 amino acids. This CDR3 is CASSQYPGATDTQYF. The CDR3 DNA reads TGCGCCAGCAGCCAATACCCAGGGGCCACAGATACGCAGTATTTT.

The chain couples TRBV6-2 or TRBV6-3 to TRBJ2-3; 9 nucleotides line up with TRBD2. The CDR3 totals 15 residues. The V and J ends lost 6 bases and 3 bases, in that order; junction bases with no gene match: 7. Per germline, CDR1 MNHEY and CDR2 SVGEGT. The CDR3 sequence: CASSPPGLATDTQYF. The CDR3 region has the DNA TGTGCCAGCAGCCCGCCGGGACTAGCTACAGATACGCAGTATTTT.

The rearrangement joins TRBV18 to TRBJ1-5; 9 bases agree with TRBD1. With 4 bases clipped from V and 8 bases from J, the junction kept 9 bases outside the gene matches. The CDR3 runs 15 residues. Germline CDR1 is KGHSH and CDR2 is LQKENI. The CDR3 here is CASSRRTGDREPQHF. The CDR3 DNA reads TGTGCCAGCTCACGCAGGACAGGGGATCGCGAGCCCCAGCATTTT. Full variable domain (remainder filled in from reference TRBV18 and TRBJ1-5): NAGVMQNPRHLVRRRGQEARLRCSPMKGHSHVYWYRQLPEEGLKFMVYLQKENIIDESGMPKERFSAEFPKEGPSILRIQQVVRGDSAAYFCASSRRTGDREPQHFGDGTRLSIL.

V usage is TRBV2 and J usage is TRBJ2-4; 8 nucleotides line up with TRBD1. V was pared by 6 bases and J by 1 base, with 2 bases of the junction left unmatched. This CDR3 contains 14 residues. CDR1 and CDR2 from the germline V gene are SNHLY and FYNNEI. CDR3 region: CASRDRVAKNIQYF. CDR3 in DNA: TGTGCCAGCAGGGACAGGGTCGCCAAAAACATTCAGTACTTC.

This rearrangement joins TRBV19 to TRBJ2-1; weak D call: TRBD1 (5 bases). V lost 9 bases and J 4 bases, leaving 16 bases between the germline ends. CDR3 length equals 14 residues. In germline, CDR1 is LNHDA, CDR2 SQIVND (reference sequence). This CDR3 reads CASSDSTRYNEQFF. CDR3 DNA sequence: TGTGCCAGCTCAGACAGTACCCGATACAATGAGCAGTTCTTC.

This rearrangement joins TRBV5-8 to TRBJ2-3; 16 nucleotides agree with TRBD2. CDR1 is SGHTS and CDR2 is YDEGEE in the germline V gene. Trimming at V came to 4 bases and at J to 3 bases, leaving 8 bases not matched to a gene. The CDR3 has 18 residues. Written as DNA, the CDR3 is TGTGCCAGCAGCACCGCCGGGACTAGCGGGGGGGCGACAGATACGCAGTATTTT. This sequence encodes CASSTAGTSGGATDTQYF.

The CDR3 reads CASSGGSYEQYF. In DNA, the CDR3 is TGTGCCAGTTCCGGTGGCTCCTACGAGCAGTACTTC. The chain couples TRBV12-3 or TRBV12-4 to TRBJ2-7; no clear D gene. Trimming removed 9 bases from V and 0 bases from J, with 9 bases in between. The CDR3 is 12 residues long.

The chain couples TRBV4-1 to TRBJ1-5; D remains ambiguous. The CDR3 sequence is 17 residues long. From germline, CDR1 is MGHRA and CDR2 YSYEKL. V gave up 0 bases and J gave up 0 bases, with 12 bases separating them. CDR3 coding DNA: TGCGCCAGCAGCCAAGATCTGAGGGCCTATAGCAATCAGCCCCAGCATTTT. Translation: CASSQDLRAYSNQPQHF.